Listed below are T cell receptor beta chains from one sample, sequenced in a study of T-cell memory formation after mild COVID-19. MiXCR was run by TCRdb on the 5' RACE reads, yielding one entry per CDR3 protein. The sample comprises around 300,000 distinct CDR3 sequences, around 8% of which are singletons, and approximately 22% rests with the top ten. The specimen sequenced was PBMCs or a T cell subset sorted from them (not recorded which). The receptors here all came from a man aged 18 to 29 who had mild COVID-19 (a few samples of this study predate the infection). Cell type and time point are not known. Each CDR3 is given with its conserved first and last residue. Fields, in order: CDR3 protein, V gene, J gene, D gene. A D gene is named only where the DNA matches it firmly.

CASSYRQGGETQYF	TRBV5-1	TRBJ2-5	TRBD1
CASSDYGQVYNEQFF	TRBV5-1	TRBJ2-1	TRBD1
CASSPYWKAQETQYF	TRBV4-1	TRBJ2-5	.
CASSLREVEQFF	TRBV7-9	TRBJ2-1	.
CASSDGIEDRGEKLFF	TRBV25-1	TRBJ1-4	.
CASSDARSGNTIYF	TRBV25-1	TRBJ1-3	.
CASSHGSWEQFF	TRBV4-1	TRBJ2-1	.
CASSSGGAISNGYTF	TRBV7-2	TRBJ1-2	.
CASRPTYTGELFF	TRBV6-2/TRBV6-3	TRBJ2-2	.
CSARIGQLNTGELFF	TRBV20-1	TRBJ2-2	.